These 25 T cell receptor beta chains were all obtained from the same sample, sequenced in a study of T cell responses to AZD1222 COVID-19 vaccine. TCRdb's table, derived via immunoSEQ multiplex PCR, lists solely in-frame clones and lacks some. The repertoire holds approximately 84,000 clones, 75% to 90% seen once, with roughly 2.7% in the top ten. The source was peripheral blood, collected 28 days after the second AZD1222 dose. Receptors originate from an adult who received the AZD1222 COVID-19 vaccine.

The chain carries TRBV27 and TRBJ2-4; D may be TRBD1 or TRBD2 (5 bases each). V was shortened by 11 bases and J by 0 bases, with 14 bases between the two germline ends. The CDR3 totals 14 residues. Germline V CDR1 and CDR2: MNHEY, SMNVEV (reference sequence). The CDR3 coding sequence is TGTGCCTCATCCCGGGGCCTAGCCAAAAACATTCAGTACTTC. Residues: CASSRGLAKNIQYF.

The chain has TRBV7-8 and TRBJ2-2; possibly TRBD1 for D (6 bases). In germline, CDR1 is SGHVS, CDR2 FQNEAQ. The CDR3 loop spans 18 amino acids. V was shortened by 5 bases and J by 3 bases, with 22 bases between the two germline ends. CDR3 sequence: CASSPPVGWGQDTGELFF. In DNA, the CDR3 is TGTGCCAGCAGCCCCCCCGTTGGCTGGGGGCAGGACACCGGGGAGCTGTTTTTT.

The rearrangement uses TRBV3-1 (or the pseudogene TRBV3-2) and TRBJ2-3; D may be TRBD1 (6 bases). This CDR3 comprises 12 residues. Germline V gene data show CDR1 as LGHDT and CDR2 as YNNKEL (reference sequence). Trimming took off 5 bases at V and 6 bases at J, with 9 bases between the two ends. The CDR3 nucleotides read TGTGCCAGCAGCTCTCAGGGGGATACGCAGTATTTT. This codes for CASSSQGDTQYF.

V gene TRBV20-1 combines with J gene TRBJ1-1; D is perhaps TRBD1 (5 bases). This CDR3 has 12 residues. V was clipped by 3 bases and J by 4 bases, with 9 bases between them. In germline, CDR1 is DFQATT, CDR2 SNEGSKA (reference sequence). The CDR3 spells CSASRQGTEAFF. In DNA, the CDR3 is TGCAGTGCTAGTAGGCAGGGCACTGAAGCTTTCTTT.

The gene calls are TRBV5-4 and TRBJ1-1, with 8 bases matching TRBD1. V lost 0 bases to trimming and J lost 1 base; unmatched junction nucleotides: 5. The CDR3 runs to 16 residues. Looked up from germline, CDR1 is SGHNT and CDR2 is YYREEE (reference sequence). CDR3 region: CASSLAQGAANTEAFF. DNA of the CDR3: TGTGCCAGCAGCTTGGCCCAGGGGGCGGCGAACACTGAAGCTTTCTTT.

V usage is TRBV6-5 and J usage is TRBJ2-7, with TRBD1 matching 9 bases. With 6 bases clipped from V and 5 bases from J, the junction kept 11 bases outside the gene matches. CDR1 is MNHEY and CDR2 is SVGAGI in the germline V gene. The length of the CDR3 is 15 residues. Here the CDR3 reads CASRDPGDRDDEQYF. CDR3 nucleotide sequence: TGTGCCAGCAGGGACCCCGGGGACAGGGATGACGAGCAGTACTTC.

The gene calls are TRBV7-6 and TRBJ2-2, with D possibly being TRBD1 (5 bases). Germline CDR1 SGHVS, CDR2 FNYEAQ. V was cut by 5 bases and J by 4 bases, with 14 bases left in between. This CDR3 has 15 residues. The CDR3, as DNA: TGTGCCAGCAGCATCGGTCAGGGCGGCACCGGGGAGCTGTTTTTT. Its translation is CASSIGQGGTGELFF.

The chain couples TRBV3-1 (or the pseudogene TRBV3-2) to TRBJ2-1, with D tentatively TRBD1 (6 bases). In germline, CDR1 is LGHDT, CDR2 YNNKEL (reference sequence). Between the trimmed V and J ends, which lost 4 bases and 2 bases, there was a span of 15 bases. The CDR3 loop spans 16 amino acids. The CDR3 bases are TGTGCCAGCAGCCCCCCCGGAGAGGGGGCCTACAATGAGCAGTTCTTC. This sequence encodes CASSPPGEGAYNEQFF.

The gene calls are TRBV2 and TRBJ1-5; D is undetermined. The V gene's germline CDR1 is SNHLY and CDR2 FYNNEI. The V end was cut by 2 bases, the J end by 3 bases, with 17 bases between. The CDR3 covers 17 residues. In nucleotides, the CDR3 is TGTGCCAGCAGTGAATTAGAAGCAGCTAATAACAATCAGCCCCAGCATTTT. Translated, it gives CASSELEAANNNQPQHF.

This chain uses TRBV6-6 with TRBJ1-3; TRBD1 matches at 7 bases. J was trimmed by 0 bases and V by 7 bases; bases with no gene match: 6. CDR1 and CDR2 from the germline V gene are MNHNY and SVGAGI (reference sequence). The CDR3 has 15 residues. The CDR3 protein is CASTLRGISGNTIYF. In DNA form, the CDR3 reads TGTGCCAGCACCCTCAGGGGGATCTCTGGAAACACCATATATTTT.

A few counts support this clone. The chain employs TRBV10-3 and TRBJ1-1, with TRBD1 identical over 8 bases. Germline V gene lookup returns CDR1 ENHRY and CDR2 SYGVKD. The CDR3 runs 14 residues. V gave up 0 bases and J gave up 8 bases; unmatched junction bases: 5. The CDR3 region has the DNA TGTGCCATCAGTGAGTCGGGCAGGGGGCCGGAAGCTTTCTTT. It codes for CAISESGRGPEAFF.

The genes are TRBV6-5 and TRBJ1-1, with D perhaps matching TRBD1 (5 bases). Germline CDR1 reads MNHEY; CDR2 reads SVGAGI. The CDR3 sequence is 12 residues long. The V gene lost 5 bases and the J gene lost 1 base, with 5 bases spanning the gap. CDR3 DNA: TGTGCCAGCAGTACAGGGAACACTGAAGCTTTCTTT. Protein: CASSTGNTEAFF.

This clone was detected only once. The chain joins TRBV19 to TRBJ2-2; D call uncertain. From germline, CDR1 is LNHDA and CDR2 SQIVND (reference sequence). Trimming took 0 bases from V and 0 from J, leaving 11 bases between them. This CDR3 is 17 amino acids long. Here the CDR3 DNA reads TGTGCCAGTAGTATAGATCCCGGCACATCGAACACCGGGGAGCTGTTTTTT. Amino acids: CASSIDPGTSNTGELFF.

The V call is TRBV5-1, the J call TRBJ2-7; D might be TRBD2 (5 bases). This CDR3 has 15 residues. V gave up 1 base and J gave up 2 bases, with 13 bases separating them. Looked up from germline, CDR1 is SGHRS and CDR2 is YFSETQ. The CDR3 here is CASSLNPGITYEQYF. Here the CDR3 DNA reads TGCGCCAGCAGCTTGAACCCCGGGATCACCTACGAGCAGTACTTC.

V usage is TRBV6-4 and J usage is TRBJ2-1, with 8 bases aligning to TRBD2. After removal of 5 bases from V and 6 bases from J, the junction contained 9 bases not matched to a gene. The length of the CDR3 is 15 residues. Germline assignment: CDR1 MRHNA and CDR2 SNTAGT. The DNA for the CDR3 is TGTGCCAGCAGTCCAGATAGCGGGGCCGCCAATGAGCAGTTCTTC. This gives the protein CASSPDSGAANEQFF.

J is TRBJ2-5 and V is TRBV6-6; D might be TRBD1 or TRBD2, each matching 5 bases. V lost 8 bases to trimming and J lost 2 bases, with 15 bases between them. CDR1 and CDR2 (germline): MNHNY, SVGAGI (reference sequence). The CDR3 has 14 amino acids. The CDR3 is CASGGLKGQETQYF. The CDR3 DNA reads TGTGCCAGCGGGGGTCTTAAAGGACAAGAGACCCAGTACTTC.

The chain uses TRBV4-1 and TRBJ2-1; 10 bases align to TRBD1. CDR1 is MGHRA and CDR2 is YSYEKL in the germline V gene. With 1 base clipped from V and 9 bases from J, the junction kept 9 bases outside the gene matches. This CDR3 region has 16 residues. The DNA of the CDR3 is TGCGCCAGCAGCCAAGGACCGGGACAGGGGCAGGGTGAGCAGTTCTTC. This gives the protein CASSQGPGQGQGEQFF.

This clone was counted only a few times. The chain employs TRBV6-4 and TRBJ2-3; maybe TRBD2 (6 bases). V dropped 3 bases and J dropped 6 bases, with 16 bases sitting between them. The CDR3 has 15 amino acids. Germline CDR1 and CDR2: MRHNA and SNTAGT. CDR3 sequence (DNA): TGTGCCAGCAGTGAGACCGGGACTTCCGTGGATACGCAGTATTTT. This sequence encodes CASSETGTSVDTQYF.

On this clone itself: A junction end diverges from the germline sequence, so it may reflect a read error. This rearrangement joins TRBV7-7 to TRBJ2-1; 7 nucleotides match TRBD1. CDR1 is SSHAT and CDR2 is FNYEAQ in the germline V gene (reference sequence). This CDR3 has 15 residues. The CDR3 nucleotides read TGTGCTAGCAGCCAGGGACAGCTCTCCTACAATGAGCAGTTCTTC. Protein sequence: CASSQGQLSYNEQFF.

J is TRBJ1-2 and V is TRBV18; 7 bases are a match to TRBD1. V gave up 1 base and J gave up 3 bases; unmatched junction bases: 5. The CDR3 has 15 residues. Germline loops: CDR1 KGHSH, CDR2 LQKENI. The CDR3 DNA reads as TGTGCCAGCTCACCACAAGCAGGGGGAGACTATGGCTACACCTTC. Protein sequence: CASSPQAGGDYGYTF.

V and J are TRBV6-1 and TRBJ1-2; D unresolved. V was cut by 3 bases and J by 8 bases, with 13 bases left in between. Germline CDR1 MNHNS, CDR2 SASEGT. The CDR3 totals 13 residues. CDR3 in DNA: TGTGCCAGCAGTGACGGTCCCAAGAGGGGCTACACCTTC. Its protein product is CASSDGPKRGYTF.

The chain combines TRBV6-5 with TRBJ1-2, with D perhaps matching TRBD1 (6 bases). Germline CDR1 is MNHEY and CDR2 is SVGAGI. The CDR3 loop spans 13 amino acids. Trimming removed 6 bases from V and 4 bases from J, with 12 bases in between. CDR3: CASRYQGIYGYTF. As DNA, the CDR3 is TGTGCCAGCAGATACCAGGGGATCTATGGCTACACCTTC.

The chain recombines TRBV11-2 with TRBJ2-7, with D unresolved. V lost 4 bases to trimming and J lost 5 bases, with 12 bases between them. From germline, CDR1 is SGHAT and CDR2 FQNNGV. CDR3 length equals 13 residues. In DNA, the CDR3 is TGTGCCAGCAGCTCCGGGTGGAGAGACGAGCAGTACTTC. This sequence encodes CASSSGWRDEQYF. Combining the CDR3 with reference TRBV11-2 and TRBJ2-7 gives the whole variable domain EAGVAQSPRYKIIEKRQSVAFWCNPISGHATLYWYQQILGQGPKLLIQFQNNGVVDDSQLPKDRFSAERLKGVDSTLKIQPAKLEDSAVYLCASSSGWRDEQYFGPGTRLTVT.

This chain connects TRBV20-1 to TRBJ1-1; D uncertain. The CDR3 length is 11 residues. Trimming shortened V by 1 base and J by 6 bases, and 6 bases separated the two germline ends. Germline V lookup: CDR1 DFQATT, CDR2 SNEGSKA (reference sequence). CDR3 sequence (DNA): TGCAGTGCTAGAGTGGGAGCTGAAGCTTTCTTT. It yields the protein CSARVGAEAFF.

The V call is TRBV19, the J call TRBJ1-2; a possible D gene is TRBD1 (5 bases). The CDR3 consists of 14 residues. Deletions cut 5 bases from V and 2 bases from J, with 12 bases between. CDR1 and CDR2 from the germline V gene are LNHDA and SQIVND (reference sequence). As DNA, the CDR3 is TGTGCCAGTAGTCTCGGGGCCCTGAACTATGGCTACACCTTC. It translates to CASSLGALNYGYTF.